This T cell receptor beta chain was observed in a study of spatial heterogeneity in lung cancer. J gave up 7 bases and V 6 bases, and 1 base lay outside the gene matches. Looked up from germline, CDR1 is MNHEY and CDR2 is SVGAGI. The CDR3 covers 12 residues. Time point described: sample taken at primary tumor resection. The study sequenced unsorted whole RNA from tumor, nontumor lung or frozen PBMC. TCRdb called the 5' RACE reads again in MiXCR, with one record for every CDR3 protein. The profile shows around 87,000 distinct CDR3 sequences, about an eighth of them singletons. The chain uses TRBV6-5 and TRBJ1-4; 8 bases line up with TRBD1. The source of this sequence is a male donor with early-stage non-small cell lung cancer. The specimen was PBMCs, collected at surgery. The CDR3 region is CASRDRAEKLFF. CDR3 DNA: TGTGCCAGCAGGGACAGGGCTGAAAAACTGTTTTTT.